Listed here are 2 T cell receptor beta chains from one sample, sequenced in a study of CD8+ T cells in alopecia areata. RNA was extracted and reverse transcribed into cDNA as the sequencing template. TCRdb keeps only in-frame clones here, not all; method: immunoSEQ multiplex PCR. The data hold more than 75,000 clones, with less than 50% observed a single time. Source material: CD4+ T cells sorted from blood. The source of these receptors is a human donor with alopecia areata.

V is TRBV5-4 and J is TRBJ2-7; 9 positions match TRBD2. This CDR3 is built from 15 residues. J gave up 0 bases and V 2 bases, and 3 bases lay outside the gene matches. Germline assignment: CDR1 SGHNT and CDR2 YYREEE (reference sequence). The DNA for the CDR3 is TGTGCCAGCAGCTTCCTAGCGGGGAGCTCCTACGAGCAGTACTTC. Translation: CASSFLAGSSYEQYF.

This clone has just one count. CDR3 nucleotides: TGTGCCTGGAGTGGGTCCCGGGGGGCGGGAGAGACCCAGTACTTC. Translating gives CAWSGSRGAGETQYF. The V and J genes are TRBV30 and TRBJ2-5; weak D call: TRBD2 (7 bases). Germline loops: CDR1 GTSNPN, CDR2 SVGIG (reference sequence). The CDR3 contains 15 residues. Trimming pared 1 base from V and 4 bases from J, leaving 16 bases between.